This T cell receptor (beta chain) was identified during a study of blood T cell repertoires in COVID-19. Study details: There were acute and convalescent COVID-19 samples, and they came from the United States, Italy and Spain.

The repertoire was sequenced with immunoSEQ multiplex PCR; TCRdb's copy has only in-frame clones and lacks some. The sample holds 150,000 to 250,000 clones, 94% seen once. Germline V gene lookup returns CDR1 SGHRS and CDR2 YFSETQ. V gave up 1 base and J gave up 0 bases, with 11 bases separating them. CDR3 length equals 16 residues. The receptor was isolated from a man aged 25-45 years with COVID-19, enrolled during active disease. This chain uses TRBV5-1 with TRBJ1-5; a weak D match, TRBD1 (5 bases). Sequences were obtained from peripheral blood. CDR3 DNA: TGCGCCAGCAGCTTGACAGGCGACTTTAGCAATCAGCCCCAGCATTTT. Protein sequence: CASSLTGDFSNQPQHF.